This T cell receptor beta chain emerged from a study of long-term antiretroviral therapy in people with HIV. Turning to this clone: Antigen unknown.

General study results and limits: Pre-ART expanded clones dominated the repertoire at every time point.

Runs used v3.0 of the immunoSEQ assay and were done at survey level. What sequencing targeted per sample was about 40,000-55,000 T-cell genomes. Profiled with immunoSEQ multiplex PCR; TCRdb holds only in-frame clones, not every one. The top ten clones hold roughly 8% of a sample with tens of thousands of clones, around 78% of them seen once. The germline CDR1 and CDR2 sequences are LGHNA and YNFKEQ. Trimming shortened V by 4 bases and J by 2 bases, and 16 bases separated the two germline ends. The CDR3 is made up of 16 amino acids. In each sample, roughly 0.95-10 million cryopreserved PBMC were present before DNA extraction.

The input for sequencing was unsorted PBMCs, taken 3.1 years after starting antiretroviral therapy. This sequence originates from a woman aged 50 to 60 with HIV. The chain employs TRBV4-2 and TRBJ2-3; unclear D gene. The DNA for the CDR3 is TGTGCCAGCAGCCCGCTGGCGGTTATCTACACAGATACGCAGTATTTT. Its translation: CASSPLAVIYTDTQYF.